This TCR beta chain appears in the sequencing data of a study of Tregs in tolerant kidney transplant recipients. Background on the study: An approximately 3-day belatacept mixed lymphocyte reaction, sometimes plus 5-day graft donor restimulation, preceded CD4+CD25+CD127- sorting. Sorting used antibodies to exclude donor cells.

This clone was seen only once. Its specificity is unknown. The assay was immunoSEQ multiplex PCR, and TCRdb's table has in-frame clones only and misses some. The data contain tens of thousands of clones, 95% of them seen just once; the ten biggest clones take up about 0.36%. The study, taken as a whole, reports: No direct test of biological reproducibility was done here.

The V end lost 3 bases, the J end lost 4 bases, and 13 bases lay between the germline ends. The CDR3 has 15 residues. Germline V lookup: CDR1 SGDLS, CDR2 YYNGEE. Material for sequencing was Tregs from blood cultured with allogeneic cells. The chain carries TRBV9 and TRBJ2-2, with D tentatively TRBD1 (6 bases). The sequence was obtained from a human donor in good health. DNA of the CDR3: TGTGCCAGCAGCGAAACGGCAGGGGCCACCGGGGAGCTGTTTTTT. Translated: CASSETAGATGELFF.